The 27 T cell receptor beta chains below all came from one sample that was sequenced in a study of OX40 agonist ivuxolimab in advanced cancers. Library creation used the immunoSEQ multiplex PCR assay. Held by TCRdb, this immuneACCESS table contains in-frame sequences only and omits some clones. Under half of the omission traces to an unresolved V gene where checked; the cause of the rest is unknown. This sample is represented by 65,000 to 95,000 clones; 88% of them were singletons. About 0.45% of the sample lies in the top ten. The sequencing here drew on CD4+ or CD8+ T cells sorted from blood, taken in a trial of the OX40 agonist ivuxolimab. These receptor sequences come from an adult with an advanced solid tumor such as melanoma, head and neck, liver or kidney cancer.

The chain joins TRBV27 to TRBJ1-5; tentatively, D is TRBD1 (5 bases). Germline CDR1 MNHEY, CDR2 SMNVEV (reference sequence). Trimming removed 6 bases at V and 7 bases at J, with 19 bases between. CDR3 length equals 15 residues. The CDR3 is CASSPIGPGRQPQHF. CDR3 DNA: TGTGCCAGCAGCCCGATAGGGCCGGGGCGACAGCCCCAGCATTTT.

The chain joins TRBV5-1 to TRBJ2-7; 9 bases are a match to TRBD1. V shed 3 bases, J shed 3 bases, and the junction held 7 bases outside the gene matches. Per germline, CDR1 SGHRS and CDR2 YFSETQ. The CDR3 is 15 residues long. CDR3 residues: CASSSRGTGFYEQYF. CDR3 nucleotides: TGCGCCAGCAGCTCCCGCGGGACAGGGTTCTACGAGCAGTACTTC.

The chain couples TRBV2 to TRBJ2-3, with 8 positions matching TRBD1. This CDR3 has 12 residues. J gave up 11 bases and V 4 bases, and 5 bases lay outside the gene matches. Germline V gives CDR1 SNHLY, CDR2 FYNNEI. For the CDR3, the DNA is TGTGCCAGCAGTGTGGTGGGACAGGTGCAGTATTTT. It translates to CASSVVGQVQYF. Full variable domain (remainder filled in from reference TRBV2 and TRBJ2-3): EPEVTQTPSHQVTQMGQEVILRCVPISNHLYFYWYRQILGQKVEFLVSFYNNEISEKSEIFDDQFSVERPDGSNFTLKIRSTKLEDSAMYFCASSVVGQVQYFGPGTRLTVL.

The chain combines TRBV14 with TRBJ1-1; a possible D gene is TRBD1 (6 bases). The CDR3 extends over 16 amino acids. CDR1 and CDR2 (germline): SGHDN, FVKESK. Trimming pared 3 bases from V and 4 bases from J, leaving 18 bases between. In nucleotides, the CDR3 is TGTGCCAGCAGCCACCTACAACAGGGAAGGGGCACTGAAGCTTTCTTT. It translates to CASSHLQQGRGTEAFF.

The V and J genes are TRBV6-5 and TRBJ1-1; no clear D gene. CDR3 length: 12 residues. Deletions cut 8 bases from V and 3 bases from J, with 10 bases between. The V gene's germline CDR1 is MNHEY and CDR2 SVGAGI. The CDR3 nucleotides read TGTGCCAGCGGGATCCGGGACACTGAAGCTTTCTTT. Its protein is CASGIRDTEAFF.

The chain couples TRBV14 to TRBJ2-5; possibly TRBD1 for D (6 bases). Trimming left V 0 bases short and J 1 base short, with 12 bases between. The length of the CDR3 is 16 residues. Germline CDR1 and CDR2: SGHDN and FVKESK. This CDR3 is CASSQDRGTFQETQYF. The CDR3 DNA is TGTGCCAGCAGCCAAGATAGGGGGACCTTCCAAGAGACCCAGTACTTC.

The chain joins TRBV19 to TRBJ1-2; tentatively, D is TRBD1 (5 bases). The germline V and J ends were trimmed by 3 bases and 5 bases, with 13 bases remaining between them. This CDR3 is built from 14 residues. In germline, CDR1 is LNHDA, CDR2 SQIVND (reference sequence). This CDR3 is CASSMGRDLYGYTF. The CDR3 DNA follows: TGTGCCAGTAGTATGGGCAGGGACCTTTATGGCTACACCTTC.

The chain combines TRBV2 with TRBJ2-2; D is perhaps TRBD1 or TRBD2 (5 bases each). V lost 6 bases and J lost 0, with 8 bases in between. This CDR3 is built from 14 residues. CDR1 and CDR2 from the germline V gene are SNHLY and FYNNEI. The DNA for the CDR3 is TGTGCCAGCAGGAGGGGACCGAACACCGGGGAGCTGTTTTTT. It translates to CASRRGPNTGELFF.

The V gene is TRBV5-6, the J gene TRBJ1-1; 8 bases agree with TRBD1. Germline V CDR1 and CDR2: SGHDT, YYEEEE. V was pared by 7 bases and J by 3 bases, with 2 bases of the junction left unmatched. CDR3 length equals 12 residues. The CDR3 here is CASLGQDTEAFF. The CDR3 DNA reads TGTGCCAGCCTGGGACAGGACACTGAAGCTTTCTTT.

This chain uses TRBV15 with TRBJ1-4; D gene uncertain. The germline gives CDR1 LNHNV, CDR2 YYDKDF (reference sequence). This CDR3 spans 14 amino acids. The V gene lost 1 base and the J gene lost 3 bases, with 6 bases spanning the gap. The DNA of the CDR3 is TGTGCCACCAGCAGAGGGAGAGCTAATGAAAAACTGTTTTTT. Residues: CATSRGRANEKLFF.

CDR3 amino acids: CASSLGVSGTLGYEQYF. Here the CDR3 DNA reads TGTGCCAGCAGCTTAGGTGTCTCCGGGACATTGGGATACGAGCAGTACTTC. This sequence joins TRBV7-9 and TRBJ2-7; possibly TRBD1 for D (6 bases). Trimming left V 1 base short and J 4 bases short, with 20 bases between. This CDR3 region has 17 residues. Germline V gene sequence: CDR1 SEHNR, CDR2 FQNEAQ (reference sequence).

V is TRBV4-3 and J is TRBJ2-1; D unresolved. This CDR3 has 15 amino acids. Germline V lookup: CDR1 LGHNA, CDR2 YSLEER. With 0 bases removed from V and 2 bases from J, the gap between germline ends came to 8 bases. The CDR3 loop is CASSQDGNTYNEQFF. The CDR3 coding sequence is TGCGCCAGCAGCCAAGATGGGAACACCTACAATGAGCAGTTCTTC.

J is TRBJ2-3 and V is TRBV7-7; maybe TRBD2 (6 bases). Germline CDR1 is SSHAT and CDR2 is FNYEAQ (reference sequence). CDR3 length: 19 amino acids. The CDR3 is CASSYKERVRVGSTDTQYF. For the CDR3, the DNA is TGTGCTAGCTCCTATAAGGAGCGGGTGCGGGTGGGGAGCACAGATACGCAGTATTTT.

The chain employs TRBV11-3 and TRBJ2-1; D is possibly TRBD1 (5 bases). Germline V gene lookup returns CDR1 SGHNT and CDR2 YENEEA. There are 15 residues in the CDR3. V was shortened by 1 base and J by 5 bases, with 12 bases between the two germline ends. The CDR3 DNA reads TGTGCCAGCAGCTTAGCATCAGGGATAAACAATGAGCAGTTCTTC. Its translation: CASSLASGINNEQFF.

V is TRBV4-2 and J is TRBJ1-1; D not certain. Trimming took off 1 base at V and 3 bases at J, with 3 bases between the two ends. This CDR3 has 12 residues. Germline assignment: CDR1 LGHNA and CDR2 YNFKEQ. The DNA for the CDR3 is TGTGCCAGCAGCCAAGGAGACACTGAAGCTTTCTTT. As protein: CASSQGDTEAFF.

This clone has just one count. The DNA for the CDR3 is TGTGCCAGCAGTTGGAGCGGGCAGGCTGAAGCTTTCTTT. Encoded protein: CASSWSGQAEAFF. The chain combines TRBV28 with TRBJ1-1; no firm D call. CDR1 is MDHEN and CDR2 is SYDVKM in the germline V gene. The CDR3 consists of 13 residues. Trimming took 4 bases from V and 6 from J, leaving 12 bases between them.

V gene TRBV4-3 combines with J gene TRBJ2-7; D remains ambiguous. Germline lookup yields CDR1 LGHNA and CDR2 YSLEER. The CDR3 is 15 amino acids. V gave up 4 bases and J gave up 2 bases, with 15 bases separating them. CDR3 coding DNA: TGCGCCAGCAGCCTGGGCCGCCTGCCCCCCTACGAGCAGTACTTC. Encoded protein: CASSLGRLPPYEQYF.

On this clone: Within the sample, other DNA sequences also encode this same CDR3. This chain uses TRBV6-5 with TRBJ1-6; no reliable D call. This CDR3 comprises 15 residues. From germline, CDR1 is MNHEY and CDR2 SVGAGI. Deletions cut 7 bases from V and 6 bases from J, with 16 bases between. The CDR3 is CASTRGMGTNSPLHF. The CDR3 coding sequence is TGTGCCAGCACCCGAGGGATGGGTACTAATTCACCCCTCCACTTT.

The rearrangement uses TRBV7-2 and TRBJ1-5; unclear D gene. This CDR3 is 13 amino acids long. Germline assignment: CDR1 SGHTA and CDR2 FQGNSA. Trimming pared 5 bases from V and 0 bases from J, leaving 5 bases between. The CDR3 nucleotides read TGTGCCAGCAGCCCGAATAGCAATCAGCCCCAGCATTTT. Its protein product is CASSPNSNQPQHF.

This clone has just one count. This rearrangement joins TRBV13 to TRBJ1-1, with D perhaps matching TRBD1 (5 bases). The CDR3 runs to 14 residues. The V end was cut by 5 bases, the J end by 4 bases, with 14 bases between. Germline V gene lookup returns CDR1 PRHDT and CDR2 FYEKMQ (reference sequence). CDR3 nucleotide sequence: TGTGCCAGCAGCGCGCTCAGGACAACCACTGAAGCTTTCTTT. The encoded protein is CASSALRTTTEAFF.

J is TRBJ1-1 and V is TRBV6-1; unclear D gene. The germline V and J ends were trimmed by 2 bases and 4 bases, with 8 bases remaining between them. Germline CDR1 reads MNHNS; CDR2 reads SASEGT. This CDR3 has 13 amino acids. CDR3 bases: TGTGCCAGCAGTGAAATACGGGGCACTGAAGCTTTCTTT. Translation gives CASSEIRGTEAFF.

This chain connects TRBV11-2 to TRBJ1-4; possible D gene TRBD1, 6 bases. This CDR3 has 17 residues. The V end lost 5 bases, the J end lost 5 bases, and 21 bases lay between the germline ends. Germline assignment: CDR1 SGHAT and CDR2 FQNNGV. In nucleotides, the CDR3 is TGTGCCAGCAGCCGAAGATACGTCAGGGGAGGGAATGAAAAACTGTTTTTT. It codes for CASSRRYVRGGNEKLFF.

The chain has TRBV7-2 and TRBJ1-3; D gene unclear. There are 13 residues in the CDR3. CDR1 and CDR2 (germline): SGHTA, FQGNSA. Trimming pared 3 bases from V and 3 bases from J, leaving 6 bases between. The CDR3 loop reads CASSLAGGNTIYF. CDR3 DNA: TGTGCCAGCAGCTTGGCGGGTGGAAACACCATATATTTT.

On this clone: The junction shows a germline mismatch at one end, possibly a read error. The chain carries TRBV11-3 and TRBJ2-5; D not certain. The germline V gene encodes CDR1 SGHNT and CDR2 YENEEA. The CDR3 has 10 residues. The CDR3 coding sequence is TGTGCCAGCAGGCAGGCCCTCAGGAACTTC. Its protein is CASRQALRNF.

V gene TRBV7-2 combines with J gene TRBJ2-3; D tentatively fits TRBD1 or TRBD2 (5 bases each). Between the trimmed V and J ends, which lost 5 bases and 6 bases, there was a span of 15 bases. The CDR3 extends over 14 amino acids. The germline V gene has CDR1 SGHTA and CDR2 FQGNSA. DNA for the CDR3: TGTGCCAGCAGCCCCGGGACCCTACCGGATACGCAGTATTTT. The encoded protein is CASSPGTLPDTQYF.

The chain couples TRBV5-4 to TRBJ1-1; a weak D match, TRBD1 (5 bases). V lost 4 bases to trimming and J lost 11 bases, with 27 bases between them. Germline assignment: CDR1 SGHNT and CDR2 YYREEE (reference sequence). This CDR3 has 16 amino acids. CDR3 DNA: TGTGCCAGCAGCGTCGGGGGTACAGGAGGTCAGGCGATGGCTTTCTTT. Translation: CASSVGGTGGQAMAFF.

The chain has TRBV15 and TRBJ1-2; 7 nucleotides agree with TRBD1. CDR3 size: 15 residues. V lost 0 bases, J lost 6 bases, and 7 bases stayed unmatched. Per germline, CDR1 LNHNV and CDR2 YYDKDF (reference sequence). CDR3 nucleotide sequence: TGTGCCACCAGCAGAGATTCCGGGACAGAAAATGGCTACACCTTC. Translated: CATSRDSGTENGYTF.